This TCR beta chain is from a study of T cell responses to AZD1222 COVID-19 vaccine. Study conclusions and caveats: Within unmutated variant regions lay the reported targets of nearly half of spike-specific TCRs. Baseline serology detected seropositivity in only a handful of AZD1222 recipients. Possibly, clonal diversity was underestimated; donors were largely white British and included more females.

On this clone: The antigen is not known.

Data came from immunoSEQ multiplex PCR; TCRdb stores just in-frame clones and leaves some out. The table has fewer than 95,000 clones, around 89% seen once. The receptor comes from an adult in good health. The sample consisted of peripheral blood, taken on day 0 of AZD1222 vaccination.

The CDR3 coding sequence is TGTGCCAGCAGTTACTCGAGGCTAGCGGGCAATGAGCAGTTCTTC. The encoded protein is CASSYSRLAGNEQFF. The V call is TRBV6-6, the J call TRBJ2-1; TRBD2 matches 8 bases. Germline V gene data show CDR1 as MNHNY and CDR2 as SVGAGI (reference sequence). The CDR3 contains 15 residues. V lost 0 bases and J lost 6; bases outside the gene matches: 4.